This T cell receptor beta chain is from a study of blood T cell repertoires in COVID-19. Looking at the study overall: Acute and convalescent COVID-19 samples came from the United States, Italy and Spain.

This clone is categorized as medium-sized. Clones were sequenced by immunoSEQ multiplex PCR, and TCRdb holds only the in-frame ones, with some missing. The repertoire consists of just under 30,000 clones, with roughly nine tenths occurring once and the leading ten covering approximately 22%. This CDR3 is built from 15 residues. Looked up from germline, CDR1 is SEHNR and CDR2 is FQNEAQ (reference sequence). Trimming removed 5 bases from V and 4 bases from J; junction bases left unmatched: 10. The origin of this receptor is a human donor with active COVID-19. The donor label of this sample is uncertain. This chain joins TRBV7-9 and TRBJ2-7; 8 positions match TRBD1. The sequenced material came from peripheral blood. The CDR3 reads CASSGGQGHAYEQYF. CDR3 sequence (DNA): TGTGCCAGCAGCGGCGGACAGGGTCACGCTTACGAGCAGTACTTC.